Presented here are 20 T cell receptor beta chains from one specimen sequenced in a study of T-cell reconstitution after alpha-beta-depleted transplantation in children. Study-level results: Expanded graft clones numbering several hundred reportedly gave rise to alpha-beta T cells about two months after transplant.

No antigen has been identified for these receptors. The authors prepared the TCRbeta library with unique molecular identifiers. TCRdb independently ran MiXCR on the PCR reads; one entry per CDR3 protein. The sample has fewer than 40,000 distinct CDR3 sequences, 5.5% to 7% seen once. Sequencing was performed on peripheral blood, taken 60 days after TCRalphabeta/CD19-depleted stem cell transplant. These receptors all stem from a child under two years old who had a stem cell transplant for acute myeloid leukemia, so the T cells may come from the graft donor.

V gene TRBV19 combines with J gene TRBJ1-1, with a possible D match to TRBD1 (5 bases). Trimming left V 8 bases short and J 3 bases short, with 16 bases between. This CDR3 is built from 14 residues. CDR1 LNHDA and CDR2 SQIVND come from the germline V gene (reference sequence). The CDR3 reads CASLGPRRDTEAFF. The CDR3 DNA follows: TGTGCCAGTCTGGGACCCCGGAGGGACACTGAAGCTTTCTTT.

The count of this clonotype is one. This CDR3 reads CASCSGIPTEAFF. The CDR3, as DNA: TGTGCCAGCTGCTCAGGGATCCCCACTGAAGCTTTCTTT. The V call is TRBV2, the J call TRBJ1-1, with D possibly being TRBD1 (5 bases). The CDR3 loop spans 13 amino acids. V lost 8 bases to trimming and J lost 4 bases, with 14 bases between them. CDR1 is SNHLY and CDR2 is FYNNEI in the germline V gene.

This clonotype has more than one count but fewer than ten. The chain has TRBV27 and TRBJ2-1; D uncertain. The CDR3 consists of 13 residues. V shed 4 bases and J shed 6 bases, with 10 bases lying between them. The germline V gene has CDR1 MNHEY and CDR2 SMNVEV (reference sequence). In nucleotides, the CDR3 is TGTGCCAGCAGTTACCAGGTCCGCAATGAGCAGTTCTTC. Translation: CASSYQVRNEQFF.

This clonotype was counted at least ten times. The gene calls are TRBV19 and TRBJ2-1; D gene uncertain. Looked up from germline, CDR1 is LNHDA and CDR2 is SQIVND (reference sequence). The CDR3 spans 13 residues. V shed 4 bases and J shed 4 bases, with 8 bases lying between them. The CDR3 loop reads CASSTDLYNEQFF. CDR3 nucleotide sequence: TGTGCCAGTAGTACGGACCTATACAATGAGCAGTTCTTC. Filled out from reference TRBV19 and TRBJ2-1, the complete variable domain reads DGGITQSPKYLFRKEGQNVTLSCEQNLNHDAMYWYRQDPGQGLRLIYYSQIVNDFQKGDIAEGYSVSREKKESFPLTVTSAQKNPTAFYLCASSTDLYNEQFFGPGTRLTVL.

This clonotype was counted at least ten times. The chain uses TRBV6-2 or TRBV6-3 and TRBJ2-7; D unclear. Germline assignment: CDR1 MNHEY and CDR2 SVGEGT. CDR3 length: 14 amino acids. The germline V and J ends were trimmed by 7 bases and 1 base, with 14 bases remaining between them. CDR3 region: CASTPGQTSYEQYF. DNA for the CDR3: TGTGCCAGCACCCCCGGGCAGACATCCTACGAGCAGTACTTC.

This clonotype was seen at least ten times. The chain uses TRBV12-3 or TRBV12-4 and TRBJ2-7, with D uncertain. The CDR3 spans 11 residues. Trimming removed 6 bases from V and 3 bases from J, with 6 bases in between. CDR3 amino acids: CASSRNYEQYF. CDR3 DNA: TGTGCCAGCAGCCGCAACTACGAGCAGTACTTC.

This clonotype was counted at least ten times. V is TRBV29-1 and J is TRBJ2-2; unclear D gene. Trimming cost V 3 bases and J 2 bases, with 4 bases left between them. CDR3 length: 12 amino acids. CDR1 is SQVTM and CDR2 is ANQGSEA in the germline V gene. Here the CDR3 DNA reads TGCAGCGTTGATCACAACACCGGGGAGCTGTTTTTT. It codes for CSVDHNTGELFF.

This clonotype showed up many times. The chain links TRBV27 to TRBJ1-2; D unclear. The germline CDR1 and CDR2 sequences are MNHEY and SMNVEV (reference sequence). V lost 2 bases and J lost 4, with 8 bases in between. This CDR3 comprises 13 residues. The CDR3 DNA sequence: TGTGCCAGCAGTTTAAAACTTTCCTATGGCTACACCTTC. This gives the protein CASSLKLSYGYTF.

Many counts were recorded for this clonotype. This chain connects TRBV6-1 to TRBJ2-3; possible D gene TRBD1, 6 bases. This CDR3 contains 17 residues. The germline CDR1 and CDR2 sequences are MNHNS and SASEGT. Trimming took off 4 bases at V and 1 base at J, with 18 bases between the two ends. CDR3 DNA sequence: TGTGCCAGCAGTGGAAGCCCCTACAGGGCACGCACAGATACGCAGTATTTT. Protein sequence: CASSGSPYRARTDTQYF.

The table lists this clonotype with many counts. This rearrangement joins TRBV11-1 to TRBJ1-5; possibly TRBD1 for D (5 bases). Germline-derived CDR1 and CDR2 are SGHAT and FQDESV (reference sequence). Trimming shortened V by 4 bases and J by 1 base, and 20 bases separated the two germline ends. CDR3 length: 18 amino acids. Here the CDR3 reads CASSSLDIWNDSNQPQHF. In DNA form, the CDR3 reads TGTGCCAGCAGCTCCTTGGACATTTGGAATGACAGCAATCAGCCCCAGCATTTT.

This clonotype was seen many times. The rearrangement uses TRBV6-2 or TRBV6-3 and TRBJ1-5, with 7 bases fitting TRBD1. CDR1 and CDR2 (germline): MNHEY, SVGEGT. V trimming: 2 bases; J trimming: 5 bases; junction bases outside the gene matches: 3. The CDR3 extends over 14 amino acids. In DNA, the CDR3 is TGTGCCAGCAGTTACCCGACAGGGTATCAGCCCCAGCATTTT. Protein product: CASSYPTGYQPQHF.

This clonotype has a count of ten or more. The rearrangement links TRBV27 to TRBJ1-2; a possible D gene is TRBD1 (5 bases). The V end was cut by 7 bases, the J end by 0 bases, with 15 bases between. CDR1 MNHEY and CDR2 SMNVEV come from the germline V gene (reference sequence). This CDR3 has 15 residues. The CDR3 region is CASTPGQGPNYGYTF. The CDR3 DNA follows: TGTGCCAGCACCCCTGGGCAGGGTCCTAACTATGGCTACACCTTC.

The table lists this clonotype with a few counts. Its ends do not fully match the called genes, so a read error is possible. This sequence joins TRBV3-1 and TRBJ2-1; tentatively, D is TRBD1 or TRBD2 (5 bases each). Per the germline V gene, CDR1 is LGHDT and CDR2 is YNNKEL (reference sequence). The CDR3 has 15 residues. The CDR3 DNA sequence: TGTGCCACCAGCCCTCTCCCGCACGGGGCCAATGAGCAGTTCTTC. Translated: CATSPLPHGANEQFF.

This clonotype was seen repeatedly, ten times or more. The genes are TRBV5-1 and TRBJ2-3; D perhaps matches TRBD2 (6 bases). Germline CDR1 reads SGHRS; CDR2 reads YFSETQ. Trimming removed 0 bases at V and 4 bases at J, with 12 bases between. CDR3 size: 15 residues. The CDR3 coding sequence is TGCGCCAGCAGCTTGGCGGGAGAGCGTCCAGATACGCAGTATTTT. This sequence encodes CASSLAGERPDTQYF.

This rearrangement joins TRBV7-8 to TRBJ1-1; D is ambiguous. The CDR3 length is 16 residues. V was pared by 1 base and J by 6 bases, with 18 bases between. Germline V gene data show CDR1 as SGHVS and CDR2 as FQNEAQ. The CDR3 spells CASSLGRMTLTPEAFF. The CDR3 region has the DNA TGTGCCAGCAGCTTAGGAAGGATGACCCTAACGCCTGAAGCTTTCTTT. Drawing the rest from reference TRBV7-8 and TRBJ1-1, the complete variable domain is GAGVSQSPRYKVAKRGQDVALRCDPISGHVSLFWYQQALGQGPEFLTYFQNEAQLDKSGLPSDRFFAERPEGSVSTLKIQRTQQEDSAVYLCASSLGRMTLTPEAFFGQGTRLTVV.

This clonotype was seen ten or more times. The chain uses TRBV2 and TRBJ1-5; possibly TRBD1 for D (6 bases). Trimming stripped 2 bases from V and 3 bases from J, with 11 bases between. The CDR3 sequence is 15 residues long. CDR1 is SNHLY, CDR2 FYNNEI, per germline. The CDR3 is CASSESGAYNQPQHF. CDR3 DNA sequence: TGTGCCAGCAGTGAATCGGGGGCTTACAATCAGCCCCAGCATTTT.

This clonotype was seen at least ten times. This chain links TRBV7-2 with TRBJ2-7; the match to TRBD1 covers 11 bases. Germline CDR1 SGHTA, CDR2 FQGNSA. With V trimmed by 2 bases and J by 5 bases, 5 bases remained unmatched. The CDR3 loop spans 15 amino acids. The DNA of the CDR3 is TGTGCCAGCAGCTTACGGACAGGGGGCGTCAACGAGCAGTACTTC. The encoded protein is CASSLRTGGVNEQYF.

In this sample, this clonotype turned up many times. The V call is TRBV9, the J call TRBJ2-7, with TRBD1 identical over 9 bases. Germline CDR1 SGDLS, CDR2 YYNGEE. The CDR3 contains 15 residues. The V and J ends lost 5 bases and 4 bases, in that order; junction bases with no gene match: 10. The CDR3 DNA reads TGTGCCAGCAGTTCCACAGGGGGCACTTGGTACGAGCAGTACTTC. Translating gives CASSSTGGTWYEQYF.

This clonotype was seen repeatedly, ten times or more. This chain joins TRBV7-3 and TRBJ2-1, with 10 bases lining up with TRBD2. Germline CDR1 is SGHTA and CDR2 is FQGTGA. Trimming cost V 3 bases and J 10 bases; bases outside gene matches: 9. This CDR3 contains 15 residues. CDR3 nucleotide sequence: TGTGCCAGCAGCTTTTCCGGGACTAGCGTTGTGGAGCAGTTCTTC. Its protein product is CASSFSGTSVVEQFF.

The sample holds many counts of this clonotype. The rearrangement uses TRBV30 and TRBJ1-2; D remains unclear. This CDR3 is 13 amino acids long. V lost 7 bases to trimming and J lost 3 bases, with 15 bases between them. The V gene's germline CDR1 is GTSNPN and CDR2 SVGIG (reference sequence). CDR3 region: CASLSGKHYGYTF. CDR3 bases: TGTGCCTCACTGTCCGGGAAGCACTATGGCTACACCTTC.